This TCR beta chain is drawn from a study of cytomegalovirus exposure and HLA in healthy donors. The study, taken as a whole, reports: HLA allele associations emerged for around 15,000 TCR beta sequences in a later analysis, at 0.05 false discovery rate. The majority of TCR sequences were rare, yet some public TCRs appeared in many donors.

Use of 60 Vbeta and 13 Jbeta primers characterized the PCR. Profiled with immunoSEQ multiplex PCR; TCRdb holds only in-frame clones, not every one. The sample includes under 200,000 clones, 75% to 80% of them seen just once. The CDR3 runs 16 residues. Germline CDR1 SGHTA, CDR2 FQGNSA. Germline trimming cut 5 bases from V and 5 bases from J; bases unmatched to any gene: 13. In regard to this clone: The antigen is not known.

The specimen was PBMCs. J is TRBJ2-5 and V is TRBV7-2; 8 bases agree with TRBD2. This TCR was sampled from a woman in her thirties or forties in good health and CMV-seronegative. CDR3 region: CASSIGVSGVGETQYF. CDR3 DNA sequence: TGTGCCAGCAGCATAGGGGTTAGCGGGGTAGGCGAGACCCAGTACTTC.